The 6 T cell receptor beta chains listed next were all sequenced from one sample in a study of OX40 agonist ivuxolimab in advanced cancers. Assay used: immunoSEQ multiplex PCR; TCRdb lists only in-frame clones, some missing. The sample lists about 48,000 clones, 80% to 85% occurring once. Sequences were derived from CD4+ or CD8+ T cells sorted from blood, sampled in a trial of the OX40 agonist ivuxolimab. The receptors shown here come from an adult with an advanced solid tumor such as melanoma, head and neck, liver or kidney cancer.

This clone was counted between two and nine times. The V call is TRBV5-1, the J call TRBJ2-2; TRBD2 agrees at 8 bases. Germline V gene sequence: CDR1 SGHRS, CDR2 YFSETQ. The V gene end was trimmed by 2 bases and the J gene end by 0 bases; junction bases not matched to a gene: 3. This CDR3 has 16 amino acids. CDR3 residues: CASSFSRGANTGELFF. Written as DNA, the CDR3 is TGCGCCAGCAGCTTTTCGCGGGGGGCGAACACCGGGGAGCTGTTTTTT.

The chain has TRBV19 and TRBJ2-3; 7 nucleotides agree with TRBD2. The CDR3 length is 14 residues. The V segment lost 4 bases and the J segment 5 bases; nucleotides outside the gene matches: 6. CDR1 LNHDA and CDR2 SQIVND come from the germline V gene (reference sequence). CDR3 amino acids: CASSSGSRGDTQYF. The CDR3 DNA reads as TGTGCCAGTAGTAGCGGGAGCCGGGGAGATACGCAGTATTTT.

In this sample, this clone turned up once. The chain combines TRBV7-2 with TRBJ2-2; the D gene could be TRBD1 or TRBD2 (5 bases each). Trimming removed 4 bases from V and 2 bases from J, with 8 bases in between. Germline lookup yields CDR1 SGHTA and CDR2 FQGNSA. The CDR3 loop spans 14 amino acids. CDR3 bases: TGTGCCAGCAGCTGGGGACCTAACACCGGGGAGCTGTTTTTT. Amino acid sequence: CASSWGPNTGELFF.

CDR3 loop: CASSPMAGLATEAFF. Here the CDR3 DNA reads TGTGCCAGCTCCCCCATGGCGGGCCTGGCCACTGAAGCTTTCTTT. V is TRBV18 and J is TRBJ1-1; no reliable D call. The germline V and J ends were trimmed by 6 bases and 4 bases, with 18 bases remaining between them. Germline assignment: CDR1 KGHSH and CDR2 LQKENI. This CDR3 spans 15 amino acids.

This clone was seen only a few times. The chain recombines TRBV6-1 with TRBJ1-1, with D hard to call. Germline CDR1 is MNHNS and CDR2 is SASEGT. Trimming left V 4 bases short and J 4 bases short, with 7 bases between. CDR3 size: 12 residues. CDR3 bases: TGTGCCAGCAGTGTTCGGGTCACTGAAGCTTTCTTT. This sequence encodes CASSVRVTEAFF.

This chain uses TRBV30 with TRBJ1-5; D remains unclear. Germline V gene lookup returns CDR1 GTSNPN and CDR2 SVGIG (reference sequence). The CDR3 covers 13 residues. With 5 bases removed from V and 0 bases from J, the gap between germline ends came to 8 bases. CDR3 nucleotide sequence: TGTGCCTGGTCCCAGGATAGCAATCAGCCCCAGCATTTT. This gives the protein CAWSQDSNQPQHF. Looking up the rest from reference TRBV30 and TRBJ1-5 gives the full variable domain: SQTIHQWPATLVQPVGSPLSLECTVEGTSNPNLYWYRQAAGRGLQLLFYSVGIGQISSEVPQNLSASRPQDRQFILSSKKLLLSDSGFYLCAWSQDSNQPQHFGDGTRLSIL.